A single sample is the source of the 8 T cell receptor beta chains below, sequenced in a study of molecular identifiers for immune sequencing clone quantification (dated by TCRdb to the late 2010s). Library creation used PCR. TCRdb shows the sequencer as NextSeq 500. TCRdb reran the public reads through fastp at Q25 and MiXCR, keeping productive beta chains. Rows with a matching CDR3 protein are joined into one entry that keeps the most common DNA and genes. The sample table records about 510,000 distinct CDR3 sequences; about a quarter of these occur just once. Jointly, the top ten make up approximately 0.8% of the sample. The sequenced material came from naive CD8+ T cells from blood, with Jurkat cell RNA spiked in. The cell subset or site tag for this specimen amounts to: FACS-sorted CD8+CD4-CCR7+CD45RA+ naive T cells. The receptors originated from a human donor in good health. Some libraries in this study had Jurkat cell RNA spiked in.

V and J are TRBV4-3 and TRBJ2-7, with D possibly matching TRBD2 (5 bases). V was pared by 0 bases and J by 3 bases, with 18 bases between. The CDR3 loop spans 17 amino acids. CDR1 is LGHNA and CDR2 is YSLEER in the germline V gene. The CDR3 loop is CASSQDLAASFDYEQYF. The CDR3 nucleotides read TGCGCCAGCAGCCAAGATCTTGCGGCTAGCTTCGACTACGAGCAGTACTTC.

The V gene is TRBV30, the J gene TRBJ2-7; 7 bases map to TRBD2. The CDR3 has 12 residues. Germline V gene lookup returns CDR1 GTSNPN and CDR2 SVGIG (reference sequence). V trimming: 5 bases; J trimming: 7 bases; junction bases outside the gene matches: 8. CDR3 protein: CAWEGGGGEQYF. In DNA, the CDR3 is TGTGCCTGGGAGGGCGGGGGAGGAGAGCAGTACTTC.

The V gene is TRBV12-3 or TRBV12-4, the J gene TRBJ2-3; D is possibly TRBD2 (6 bases). CDR3 length: 14 residues. V shed 7 bases and J shed 2 bases, with 13 bases lying between them. In nucleotides, the CDR3 is TGTGCCAGCACGCGGGACGCTGACACAGATACGCAGTATTTT. This codes for CASTRDADTDTQYF.

The chain uses TRBV28 and TRBJ1-2, with D unresolved. CDR3 length: 14 residues. The germline gives CDR1 MDHEN, CDR2 SYDVKM. V dropped 2 bases and J dropped 2 bases, with 9 bases sitting between them. The CDR3 loop is CASSLVSTNYGYTF. CDR3 nucleotides: TGTGCCAGCAGTTTAGTTAGTACGAACTATGGCTACACCTTC.

This clonotype occurred once. A much larger clone differs from this one at a single base, so this may be a read error. The chain has TRBV7-9 and TRBJ1-1; D unresolved. The CDR3 is 12 amino acids. CDR1 SEHNR and CDR2 FQNEAQ come from the germline V gene (reference sequence). Trimming removed 7 bases from V and 4 bases from J, with 10 bases in between. This CDR3 reads CASTRVATEAFF. DNA of the CDR3: TGTGCCAGCACTAGGGTGGCCACTGAAGCTTTCTTT.

This clonotype was observed at least ten times. The V and J genes are TRBV15 and TRBJ1-5; possible D gene TRBD1, 6 bases. Germline loops: CDR1 LNHNV, CDR2 YYDKDF (reference sequence). V was shortened by 4 bases and J by 0 bases, with 7 bases between the two germline ends. The CDR3 covers 14 residues. For the CDR3, the DNA is TGTGCCACCAGCACGGGGGCTAGCAATCAGCCCCAGCATTTT. This translates into CATSTGASNQPQHF.

As concerns this clonotype: This may arise from a read error, as a much more abundant clone is one base away. The rearrangement uses TRBV2 and TRBJ1-1; perhaps TRBD1 as D (6 bases). The CDR3 consists of 13 residues. The germline V gene has CDR1 SNHLY and CDR2 FYNNEI. The CDR3 region has the DNA TGTGCCAACAGTGAAGGGGGTTATTCCAGAGCTTTCTTT. Encoded protein: CANSEGGYSRAFF.

The table lists this clonotype with a few counts. This chain connects TRBV21-1 to TRBJ2-4; TRBD2, the D gene given by the table, was not confirmed from the DNA. TRBV21-1 is given as a pseudogene. There are 20 residues in the CDR3. CDR3 nucleotide sequence: TGTGCCAGCAGCACGAGGATGGGACTAGCGGGGATTCTAGCCAAAAACATTCAGTACTTC. The encoded protein is CASSTRMGLAGILAKNIQYF.